This TCR beta chain emerged from a study of blood T cell repertoires in COVID-19. Study-level information: The study drew acute and convalescent COVID-19 samples from the United States, Italy and Spain.

Trimming removed 3 bases from V and 4 bases from J, with 15 bases in between. Germline CDR1 GTSNPN, CDR2 SVGIG (reference sequence). The CDR3 extends over 15 amino acids. The protocol was immunoSEQ multiplex PCR, while the TCRdb copy is restricted to in-frame clones and leaves out a portion. The data show over 60,000 clones, approximately 85% seen once. The chain joins TRBV30 to TRBJ1-4; TRBD1 might be the D (5 bases). Material: peripheral blood. This TCR was recovered from an elderly woman with active or convalescent COVID-19. Here the CDR3 DNA reads TGTGCCTGGAGCCAAACAGGAAATTATAATGAAAAACTGTTTTTT. Encoded protein: CAWSQTGNYNEKLFF.